Listed below are T cell receptor beta chains from one sample, sequenced in a study of cytomegalovirus exposure and HLA in healthy donors. Libraries were prepared by immunoSEQ multiplex PCR; TCRdb keeps only in-frame clonotypes and omits some of them. The sample yields more than 150,000 clones, roughly four fifths seen once. The sample comprised PBMCs. These receptors were collected from a man aged 18 to 30 in good health and CMV-seronegative. Each CDR3 is given with its conserved first and last residue. D genes are given only for firm matches. Size is stated for part of the rows, as once, few or many counts, or as a class when the clone is expanded.

j_gene	abundance	v_gene	d_gene	CDR3nt	CDR3aa
TRBJ1-5	once	TRBV29-1	-	TGCAGCGTTGGGGGGGGGCCCGGGGCTAGCAATCAGCCCCAGCATTTT	CSVGGGPGASNQPQHF
TRBJ2-1	-	TRBV19	-	TGTGCCAGTACCGATGGAGGGGCAGCCTACAATGAGCAGTTCTTC	CASTDGGAAYNEQFF
TRBJ2-2	-	TRBV19	TRBD2	TGTGCCAGTATTTTACTAGCGGGAGCGCCCACCGGGGAGCTGTTTTTT	CASILLAGAPTGELFF
TRBJ2-3	-	TRBV6-5	TRBD2	TGTGCCAGCACGGGAGGCGGGACGCAGTATTTT	CASTGGGTQYF
TRBJ1-3	-	TRBV7-9	-	TGTGCCAGCAGCAACTGGACAGCCTCTGGAAACACCATATATTTT	CASSNWTASGNTIYF
TRBJ2-7	-	TRBV28	TRBD1	TGTGCCAGCAGTTTATTCCCCGCCGGGACAGAGGTCTACGAGCAGTACTTC	CASSLFPAGTEVYEQYF
TRBJ1-3	-	TRBV28	-	TGTGCCAGCAGTTTAGTCGCCCTTCCTGTCGGGACCATATATTTT	CASSLVALPVGTIYF
TRBJ1-2	-	TRBV5-4	TRBD1	TGTGCCAGCAGCCTAGGGACAGGGTGTGGCTACACCTTC	CASSLGTGCGYTF
TRBJ1-1	-	TRBV2	-	TGTGCCAGCAGTGAAGTAGGGGATCCGGCTTTCTTT	CASSEVGDPAFF
TRBJ1-2	-	TRBV30	-	TGTGCCTGGAGTGTAATGGGGGGGGGCTACACCTTT	CAWSVMGGGYTF
TRBJ2-1	-	TRBV29-1	TRBD1	TGCAGCGTGGGGACAGGGCGCGATGAGCAGTTCTTC	CSVGTGRDEQFF
TRBJ2-7	-	TRBV5-1	-	TGCGCCAGCAGCCCTCGACAGATAAGCTACGAGCAGTACTTC	CASSPRQISYEQYF
TRBJ2-1	-	TRBV10-3	TRBD2	TGTGCCATGGCCCCGCGGGAGGGCCCCAATGAGCAGTTCTTC	CAMAPREGPNEQFF
TRBJ2-3	-	TRBV2	TRBD2	TGTGCCAGGAGGACTAGCCCCACAGATACGCAGTATTTT	CARRTSPTDTQYF
TRBJ1-2	-	TRBV9	-	TGTGCCAGCAGCCCCCTCCGTTCCGACTATGGCTACACCTTC	CASSPLRSDYGYTF
TRBJ2-3	-	TRBV30	TRBD1	TGTGCCAGCGACAGGGATGGGGCAGATACGCAGTATTTT	CASDRDGADTQYF
TRBJ1-2	-	TRBV29-1	-	TGCAGCGCCCAGGGGTTACGAGGTGGCTACACCTTC	CSAQGLRGGYTF
TRBJ1-3	-	TRBV2	TRBD1	TGTGCCAGCAGTGCGGACAGGGCGTCTGGAAACACCATATATTTT	CASSADRASGNTIYF
TRBJ2-7	few	TRBV5-1	-	TGCGCCAGCAGCTCCCGGACAGTCTACTACGAGCAGTACTTC	CASSSRTVYYEQYF
TRBJ1-2	-	TRBV5-6	TRBD1	TGTGCCAGCAGCCTCCCGCAACAGGGGGGAGGCTACACCTTC	CASSLPQQGGGYTF
TRBJ1-2	few	TRBV5-8	TRBD1	TGTGCCAGCAGCCCGAACAGGGGAAGCAACTATGGCTACACCTTC	CASSPNRGSNYGYTF
TRBJ2-1	once	TRBV10-3	-	TGTGCCATCATGACTCCTTACAATGAGCAGTTCTTC	CAIMTPYNEQFF
TRBJ2-7	-	TRBV10-3	TRBD1	TGTGCCATCAGTACCGGGACAGGGAGTACCTACGAGCAGTACTTC	CAISTGTGSTYEQYF
TRBJ1-1	-	TRBV6-1	-	TGTGCCAGCAGGGTCAGGGGTCGCACTGAAGCTTTCTTT	CASRVRGRTEAFF
TRBJ2-7	-	TRBV6-5	TRBD2	TGTGCCAGCAGTTACTGGGGGGGGGAATACGAGCAGTACTTC	CASSYWGGEYEQYF
TRBJ2-7	few	TRBV5-4	TRBD2	TGTGCCAGCAGCCAAGTGCCGGGACTAGCGGGGGTTTCCTACGAGCAGTACTTC	CASSQVPGLAGVSYEQYF
TRBJ1-2	-	TRBV7-2	-	TGTGCCAGCAGCCCCCGTGGACATCCCAACTATGGCTACACCTTC	CASSPRGHPNYGYTF
TRBJ2-2	-	TRBV7-2	-	TGTGCCACTAGGACCGGGGAGCTGTTTTTT	CATRTGELFF
TRBJ2-7	-	TRBV15	TRBD1	TGTGCCACCAGCAGAGGACGCGGACAGGGGGTCTACGAGCAGTACTTC	CATSRGRGQGVYEQYF
TRBJ1-2	once	TRBV6-5	TRBD1	TGTGCCAGCAATGACAGGGGGTCGGGCTATGGCTACACCTTC	CASNDRGSGYGYTF
TRBJ2-1	-	TRBV9	TRBD2	TGTGCCAGCAGCCCTCCTTCGGTTCTAGCGGGACGGAATGAGCAGTTCTTC	CASSPPSVLAGRNEQFF
TRBJ2-1	-	TRBV11-3	TRBD2	TGTGCCAGCAGCTTAGGAGCGGGGGGTTACAATGAGCAGTTCTTC	CASSLGAGGYNEQFF
TRBJ2-7	-	TRBV10-3	-	TGTGCCATCAGCGACAGCTACGAGCAGTACTTC	CAISDSYEQYF
TRBJ1-4	-	TRBV10-3	-	TGTGCCATGGGTAGAGGGTCGGGCACGGGGTTGATTACTAATGAAAAACTGTTTTTT	CAMGRGSGTGLITNEKLFF
TRBJ2-2	-	TRBV9	-	TGTGCCAGCAGCCTGTTTTTTGTCGGGGAGCTGTTTTTT	CASSLFFVGELFF
TRBJ1-2	-	TRBV5-1	TRBD1	TGCGCCAGCAGCCCGGACAGGGTTGGTGGCTACACCTTC	CASSPDRVGGYTF
TRBJ2-2	-	TRBV5-1	-	TGCGCCAGCAGCTACGCAGGGTTCACCGGGGAGCTGTTTTTT	CASSYAGFTGELFF
TRBJ1-1	-	TRBV29-1	TRBD1	TGCAGCGTTGAAGGAGGGGGCCGGGAAGCTTTCTTT	CSVEGGGREAFF
TRBJ2-2	-	TRBV19	-	TGTGCCAGTAATTGGAGGGGAACGAACACCGGGGAGCTGTTTTTT	CASNWRGTNTGELFF